The 30 T cell receptor beta chains below were found in one sample sequenced in a study of OX40 agonist ivuxolimab in advanced cancers. Measured with immunoSEQ multiplex PCR; TCRdb has only the in-frame clones, and not every one. The table records some 70,000 clones, under 95% of them present only once. This specimen was CD4+ or CD8+ T cells sorted from blood, taken in a trial of the OX40 agonist ivuxolimab. Receptors were obtained from an adult with an advanced solid tumor such as melanoma, head and neck, liver or kidney cancer.

The chain combines TRBV15 with TRBJ2-2, with no clear D. V was cut by 0 bases and J by 5 bases, with 1 base left in between. This CDR3 region has 12 residues. CDR1 and CDR2 from the germline V gene are LNHNV and YYDKDF (reference sequence). The CDR3 is CATSRDTGELFF. The CDR3 DNA reads TGTGCCACCAGCAGAGATACCGGGGAGCTGTTTTTT.

This chain joins TRBV30 and TRBJ2-4; no clear D gene. Deletions cut 1 base from V and 8 bases from J, with 21 bases between. CDR3 length: 16 amino acids. From germline, CDR1 is GTSNPN and CDR2 SVGIG (reference sequence). In DNA form, the CDR3 reads TGTGCCTGGAGTGACCCTCCGGGCGCCCTGGGGTACATTCAGTACTTC. This translates into CAWSDPPGALGYIQYF.

The J gene is TRBJ1-5, the V gene TRBV19; D is undetermined. Looked up from germline, CDR1 is LNHDA and CDR2 is SQIVND (reference sequence). The CDR3 is made up of 13 amino acids. Trimming stripped 5 bases from V and 7 bases from J, with 12 bases between. This CDR3 is CASSLGLWQPQHF. In DNA, the CDR3 is TGTGCCAGTAGTCTGGGGTTGTGGCAGCCCCAGCATTTT.

The chain has TRBV29-1 and TRBJ2-1, with D unclear. V gave up 4 bases and J gave up 5 bases, with 9 bases separating them. The CDR3 contains 12 residues. Per germline, CDR1 SQVTM and CDR2 ANQGSEA. In DNA, the CDR3 is TGCAGCGTTGGGAACAGCAACAATGAGCAGTTCTTC. As protein: CSVGNSNNEQFF.

This clone was observed a few times. This chain links TRBV12-5 with TRBJ2-4; D gene ambiguous. The germline V gene has CDR1 LGHNT and CDR2 FRNRAP. The CDR3 has 19 residues. Between the trimmed V and J ends, which lost 6 bases and 0 bases, there was a span of 24 bases. The CDR3 is CASGGDERIGRGAKNIQYF. The CDR3 DNA sequence: TGTGCTAGTGGGGGCGATGAACGGATAGGACGAGGAGCCAAAAACATTCAGTACTTC.

The chain recombines TRBV5-1 with TRBJ2-3, with 8 bases matching TRBD1. This CDR3 has 15 residues. V gave up 3 bases and J gave up 6 bases; unmatched junction bases: 9. The germline CDR1 and CDR2 sequences are SGHRS and YFSETQ. The chain's CDR3 is CASSSFGQGGDTQYF. In DNA form, the CDR3 reads TGCGCCAGCAGCTCTTTTGGACAGGGCGGCGATACGCAGTATTTT.

This clone is a singleton in its sample. The chain employs TRBV11-1 and TRBJ2-1; D is ambiguous. The CDR3 has 14 residues. Germline CDR1 is SGHAT and CDR2 is FQDESV (reference sequence). V was pared by 0 bases and J by 6 bases, with 9 bases between. CDR3 sequence (DNA): TGTGCCAGCAGCTTAGCGGCGGCAAGCAATGAGCAGTTCTTC. Translating it yields CASSLAAASNEQFF.

DNA for the CDR3: TGTGCCAGCTCAGCCACTAGCCCAAGCGGGGAGCAGTACTTC. Protein sequence: CASSATSPSGEQYF. J is TRBJ2-7 and V is TRBV18; D is possibly TRBD2 (6 bases). Germline CDR1 reads KGHSH; CDR2 reads LQKENI. The CDR3 has 14 residues. V was shortened by 5 bases and J by 7 bases, with 18 bases between the two germline ends. Together with reference TRBV18 and TRBJ2-7, the CDR3 gives the full variable domain: NAGVMQNPRHLVRRRGQEARLRCSPMKGHSHVYWYRQLPEEGLKFMVYLQKENIIDESGMPKERFSAEFPKEGPSILRIQQVVRGDSAAYFCASSATSPSGEQYFGPGTRLTVT.

The CDR3 is CASSRTSGGDTQYF. DNA for the CDR3: TGTGCCAGCAGCCGGACTAGCGGGGGGGATACGCAGTATTTT. The rearrangement uses TRBV6-5 and TRBJ2-3; the match to TRBD2 covers 14 bases. CDR1 is MNHEY and CDR2 is SVGAGI in the germline V gene. CDR3 length equals 14 residues. V lost 6 bases, J lost 6 bases, and 2 bases stayed unmatched.

V usage is TRBV4-1 and J usage is TRBJ2-6; 9 positions match TRBD1. The CDR3 loop spans 18 amino acids. Per the germline V gene, CDR1 is MGHRA and CDR2 is YSYEKL. The V gene end was trimmed by 3 bases and the J gene end by 0 bases; junction bases not matched to a gene: 6. CDR3 bases: TGCGCCAGCAGCCAGGCCGGGACAGGGAGCTCTGGGGCCAACGTCCTGACTTTC. This sequence encodes CASSQAGTGSSGANVLTF.

The rearrangement uses TRBV29-1 and TRBJ1-1; TRBD1 matches 9 bases. V was clipped by 6 bases and J by 1 base; unmatched bases: 3. The germline CDR1 and CDR2 sequences are SQVTM and ANQGSEA. The CDR3 sequence is 13 residues long. The CDR3 DNA reads as TGCAGCGTGGAGGGACAGGGGAACACTGAAGCTTTCTTT. This sequence encodes CSVEGQGNTEAFF.

The CDR3, as DNA: TGTGCCAGCAGCTCGACGATGACTAGCGGGGGGCTAGCCAAAAACATTCAGTACTTC. Protein: CASSSTMTSGGLAKNIQYF. The chain employs TRBV13 and TRBJ2-4; 13 bases line up with TRBD2. The CDR3 loop spans 19 amino acids. Germline V gives CDR1 PRHDT, CDR2 FYEKMQ (reference sequence). V lost 4 bases, J lost 0 bases, and 9 bases stayed unmatched.

With regard to this clone: An end of the junction does not agree with germline; a read error may underlie this. This sequence joins TRBV7-7 and TRBJ2-3; unclear D gene. The germline gives CDR1 SSHAT, CDR2 FNYEAQ (reference sequence). The CDR3 covers 13 residues. This chain's CDR3 is CASSLGYTDTQYF. For the CDR3, the DNA is TGTGCTAGCAGCTTAGGGTACACAGATACGCAGTATTTT. Full variable domain (missing parts from reference TRBV7-7 and TRBJ2-3): GAGVSQSPRYKVTKRGQDVTLRCDPISSHATLYWYQQALGQGPEFLTYFNYEAQPDKSGLPSDRFSAERPEGSISTLTIQRTEQRDSAMYRCASSLGYTDTQYFGPGTRLTVL.

The gene calls are TRBV5-1 and TRBJ2-7, with 10 bases lining up with TRBD1. The CDR3 covers 15 residues. Per the germline V gene, CDR1 is SGHRS and CDR2 is YFSETQ. The V gene end was trimmed by 4 bases and the J gene end by 6 bases; junction bases not matched to a gene: 10. CDR3 loop: CASSGWTGGVREQYF. CDR3 sequence (DNA): TGCGCCAGCAGCGGCTGGACAGGGGGGGTGCGCGAGCAGTACTTC.

The V and J genes are TRBV10-1 and TRBJ2-7; D call uncertain. CDR3 length: 13 amino acids. The germline V and J ends were trimmed by 6 bases and 0 bases, with 9 bases remaining between them. Per the germline V gene, CDR1 is WNHNN and CDR2 is SYGVQD (reference sequence). Written as DNA, the CDR3 is TGCGCCAGCAGCGACGGATTCTCCTACGAGCAGTACTTC. This codes for CASSDGFSYEQYF.

This chain joins TRBV6-5 and TRBJ2-7; 9 nucleotides match TRBD1. The CDR3 is 15 residues long. CDR1 is MNHEY and CDR2 is SVGAGI in the germline V gene. J was trimmed by 3 bases and V by 6 bases; bases with no gene match: 9. The CDR3: CASRQPGQGLYEQYF. The CDR3 DNA reads as TGTGCCAGCAGACAGCCCGGACAGGGGCTCTACGAGCAGTACTTC.

The chain uses TRBV6-1 and TRBJ1-6, with TRBD1 matching over 7 bases. V lost 4 bases and J lost 10; bases outside the gene matches: 7. The CDR3 length is 14 residues. Germline V gene lookup returns CDR1 MNHNS and CDR2 SASEGT. The CDR3 region has the DNA TGTGCCAGCAGTGGGACACAGGGGCTGTCACCCCTCCACTTT. Encoded protein: CASSGTQGLSPLHF.

The gene calls are TRBV2 and TRBJ2-3; D not certain. V was pared by 3 bases and J by 6 bases, with 13 bases between. The CDR3 contains 14 residues. CDR1 SNHLY and CDR2 FYNNEI come from the germline V gene. CDR3 amino acids: CASSDSNLADTQYF. CDR3 in DNA: TGTGCCAGCAGTGATAGTAACTTGGCGGATACGCAGTATTTT.

This sequence joins TRBV10-3 and TRBJ2-3, with 8 positions matching TRBD1. V lost 10 bases, J lost 0 bases, and 9 bases stayed unmatched. Looked up from germline, CDR1 is ENHRY and CDR2 is SYGVKD. This CDR3 region has 15 residues. The chain's CDR3 is CATSGQATSTDTQYF. The CDR3 DNA reads as TGTGCCACCTCGGGACAGGCGACTAGCACAGATACGCAGTATTTT.

This chain uses TRBV19 with TRBJ1-1; D uncertain. Germline V gene lookup returns CDR1 LNHDA and CDR2 SQIVND (reference sequence). This CDR3 spans 14 amino acids. Trimming removed 5 bases at V and 4 bases at J, with 14 bases between. CDR3 coding DNA: TGTGCCAGTAGTTCCGGGAGTATGGGCACTGAAGCTTTCTTT. Translation: CASSSGSMGTEAFF.

This clone has only one observation. CDR3 bases: TGCGCCAGCAGCCCGGGATTCCACCGGGGCAGACCTGAAGCTTTCTTT. Residues: CASSPGFHRGRPEAFF. The J gene is TRBJ1-1, the V gene TRBV5-1; possible D gene TRBD1, 5 bases. CDR3 size: 16 residues. The V end was cut by 4 bases, the J end by 6 bases, with 22 bases between. CDR1 is SGHRS and CDR2 is YFSETQ in the germline V gene.

The chain carries TRBV5-8 and TRBJ1-1, with D unresolved. The CDR3 has 13 amino acids. Trimming stripped 0 bases from V and 2 bases from J, with 5 bases between. CDR1 and CDR2 from the germline V gene are SGHTS and YDEGEE. The CDR3 is CASSLEQNTEAFF. CDR3 nucleotide sequence: TGTGCCAGCAGCTTGGAACAAAACACTGAAGCTTTCTTT.

The rearrangement links TRBV2 to TRBJ2-7; maybe TRBD2 (5 bases). CDR1 is SNHLY, CDR2 FYNNEI, per germline. Trimming left V 4 bases short and J 1 base short, with 14 bases between. CDR3 length: 15 amino acids. Here the CDR3 DNA reads TGTGCCAGCAGTGGGCTGGGAGAAGGGTCCTACGAGCAGTACTTC. This encodes CASSGLGEGSYEQYF.

This clone has only one observation. This chain links TRBV5-1 with TRBJ2-7; D is uncertain. The CDR3 consists of 14 residues. V lost 2 bases to trimming and J lost 6 bases, with 15 bases between them. Germline loops: CDR1 SGHRS, CDR2 YFSETQ. The CDR3 DNA sequence: TGCGCCAGCAGCTTTACACCGTCAACGGGCGAGCAGTACTTC. It is translated as CASSFTPSTGEQYF. Based on the CDR3 plus reference TRBV5-1 and TRBJ2-7, the full variable domain is KAGVTQTPRYLIKTRGQQVTLSCSPISGHRSVSWYQQTPGQGLQFLFEYFSETQRNKGNFPGRFSGRQFSNSRSEMNVSTLELGDSALYLCASSFTPSTGEQYFGPGTRLTVT.

The chain has TRBV2 and TRBJ1-5; D perhaps matches TRBD1 (5 bases). The CDR3 sequence is 15 residues long. Per germline, CDR1 SNHLY and CDR2 FYNNEI. Between the trimmed V and J ends, which lost 6 bases and 1 base, there was a span of 13 bases. The CDR3 reads CASRAGGNSNQPQHF. The CDR3 nucleotides are TGTGCCAGCAGGGCCGGGGGTAACAGCAATCAGCCCCAGCATTTT.

This clone was recorded once. The J gene is TRBJ2-3, the V gene TRBV19; D gene uncertain. Germline CDR1 LNHDA, CDR2 SQIVND (reference sequence). There are 14 residues in the CDR3. V lost 3 bases and J 3 bases, leaving 10 bases between the germline ends. The CDR3 DNA reads as TGTGCCAGTAGTATCCAAGCGTTTACAGATACGCAGTATTTT. It yields the protein CASSIQAFTDTQYF.

The V and J genes are TRBV2 and TRBJ2-5; no definite D call. The J call may be incorrect, as the DNA end agrees better with TRBJ2-7. CDR3 length: 14 residues. Germline CDR1 and CDR2: SNHLY and FYNNEI. CDR3 residues: CASSETGRSYEQYF. The CDR3 nucleotides read TGTGCCAGCAGTGAGACGGGCCGCTCCTACGAGCAGTACTTC.

The rearrangement joins TRBV5-1 to TRBJ1-3, with D perhaps matching TRBD1 (6 bases). The germline CDR1 and CDR2 sequences are SGHRS and YFSETQ. Trimming left V 0 bases short and J 0 bases short, with 10 bases between. CDR3 size: 16 residues. The DNA of the CDR3 is TGCGCCAGCAGCTTGGGGGGGCTCGACTCTGGAAACACCATATATTTT. Encoded protein: CASSLGGLDSGNTIYF.

V is TRBV5-1 and J is TRBJ1-4, with D unclear. The CDR3 is made up of 15 amino acids. V lost 4 bases to trimming and J lost 1 base, with 11 bases between them. Germline V gene data show CDR1 as SGHRS and CDR2 as YFSETQ. The CDR3 DNA is TGCGCCAGCAGCCGAGGTGGGGTAACTAATGAAAAACTGTTTTTT. Amino acids: CASSRGGVTNEKLFF.

This clone was seen just once. The chain has TRBV6-6 and TRBJ1-2, with a tentative D call TRBD1 (5 bases). Germline CDR1 MNHNY, CDR2 SVGAGI (reference sequence). Trimming shortened V by 5 bases and J by 8 bases, and 9 bases separated the two germline ends. This CDR3 is built from 11 residues. The DNA for the CDR3 is TGTGCCAGCAGTAGAGGGGAAGGCTACACCTTC. Protein sequence: CASSRGEGYTF.